Detailed here is one TCR beta chain. Antigen unknown. Upon completion of 10 to 11 days in culture, CD4+ T cells were isolated. The participants, recipients of two vaccine doses, got either BNT162b2 or mRNA-1273. Nucleocapsid antibodies stayed negative before and after vaccination, showing no earlier SARS-CoV-2 infection. Trimming removed 9 bases from V and 2 bases from J; junction bases left unmatched: 10. CDR1 is SGHNT, CDR2 YYREEE, per germline (reference sequence). The CDR3 runs 14 residues. These data are taken from a study of vaccination effects on CD4 cells after COVID-19. Background on the study: ViraFEST assay sequencing came after antigen-specific CD4+ T cells were expanded with viral peptide pools.

Broader study findings: Marked clonal contraction of infection- and vaccine-induced clones was seen late after vaccination.

The data were produced by immunoSEQ multiplex PCR, yet TCRdb's version contains in-frame clones alone and is incomplete. Among about 73,000 clones listed, roughly four fifths were seen once. The receptor's source is a human donor who received a COVID-19 vaccine. This sequence joins TRBV5-4 and TRBJ1-2; 7 nucleotides line up with TRBD1. The sequencing used CD4+ T cells from PBMCs cultured without peptide, collected after COVID-19 vaccination. CDR3 in amino acids: CATTGQVGNYGYTF. CDR3 in DNA: TGTGCCACCACAGGACAGGTTGGAAACTATGGCTACACCTTC.